This TCR beta chain derives from a study of blood T cell repertoires in COVID-19. Study information: The analysed material was cDNA or gDNA that came from T cells, B-cell-depleted T cells, or PBMCs.

Assay: immunoSEQ multiplex PCR; the TCRdb copy retains only in-frame clones and omits some. The sample holds hundreds of thousands of clones, under 90% seen once. This CDR3 spans 14 amino acids. V lost 1 base, J lost 5 bases, and 8 bases lay in between. Germline V lookup: CDR1 LGHDT, CDR2 YNNKEL (reference sequence). Sequencing input: PBMCs or T cells enriched from blood (not recorded which). The TCR originated in a woman between 55 and 75 years old who had recovered from COVID-19. The chain has TRBV3-1 (or the pseudogene TRBV3-2) and TRBJ1-4; D is possibly TRBD1 (5 bases). CDR3 DNA sequence: TGTGCCAGCAGCCAAGCCGCAGGGAATGAAAAACTGTTTTTT. It codes for CASSQAAGNEKLFF.